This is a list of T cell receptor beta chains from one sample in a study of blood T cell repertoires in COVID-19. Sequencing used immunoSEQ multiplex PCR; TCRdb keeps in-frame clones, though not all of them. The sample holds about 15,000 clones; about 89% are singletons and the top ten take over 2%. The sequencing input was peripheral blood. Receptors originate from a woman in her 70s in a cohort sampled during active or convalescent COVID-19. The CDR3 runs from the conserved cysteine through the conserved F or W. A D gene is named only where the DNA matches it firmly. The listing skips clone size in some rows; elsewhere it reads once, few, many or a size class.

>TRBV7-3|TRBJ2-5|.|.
CASSTTYQETQYF
TGTGCCAGCAGCACCACATATCAAGAGACCCAGTACTTC
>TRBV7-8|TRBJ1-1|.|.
CASSPGGGRTEAFF
TGTGCCAGCAGCCCCGGGGGGGGGCGGACTGAAGCTTTCTTT
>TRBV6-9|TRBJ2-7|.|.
CASSYSNRRQPTSYEQYF
TGTGCCAGCAGTTATTCGAATAGGAGACAGCCTACCTCCTACGAGCAGTACTTC
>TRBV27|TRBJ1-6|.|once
CASSLSRGSSYNSPLHF
TGTGCCAGCAGTTTATCGAGAGGGAGCTCCTATAATTCACCCCTCCACTTT
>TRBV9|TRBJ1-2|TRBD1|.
CASSGSYRGYGYTF
TGTGCCAGCAGCGGATCGTACAGGGGCTATGGCTACACCTTC
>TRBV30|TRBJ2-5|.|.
CAWSVMGAPQETQYF
TGTGCCTGGAGTGTAATGGGGGCCCCCCAAGAGACCCAGTACTTC
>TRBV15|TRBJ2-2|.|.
CATSVGGYTGELFF
TGTGCCACCAGCGTTGGGGGCTACACCGGGGAGCTGTTTTTT
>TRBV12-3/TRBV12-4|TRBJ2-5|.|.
CASSFGDETQYF
TGTGCCAGCAGTTTTGGAGACGAGACCCAGTACTTC
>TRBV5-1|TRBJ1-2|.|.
CASSLFPGQPPNYGYTF
TGCGCCAGCAGCTTGTTCCCAGGACAGCCTCCTAACTATGGCTACACCTTC
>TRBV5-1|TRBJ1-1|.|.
CASSSGHQTYTEAFF
TGCGCCAGCAGCTCGGGACACCAAACCTACACTGAAGCTTTCTTT
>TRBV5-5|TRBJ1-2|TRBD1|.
CASSLDRGLYYGYTF
TGTGCCAGCAGCTTGGACAGGGGGCTTTACTATGGCTACACCTTC
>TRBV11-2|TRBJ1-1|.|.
CASSLDLTGNTEAFF
TGTGCCAGCAGCTTAGATCTGACAGGAAACACTGAAGCTTTCTTT
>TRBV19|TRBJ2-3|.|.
CASSISLGQVGRTDTQYF
TGTGCCAGTAGTATAAGTTTGGGGCAGGTGGGCCGCACAGATACGCAGTATTTT
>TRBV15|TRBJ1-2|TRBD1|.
CATSSRTGSGYTF
TGTGCCACCAGCTCCCGGACAGGGTCGGGCTACACCTTC
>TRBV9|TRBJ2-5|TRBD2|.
CASSSFAGGLETQYF
TGTGCCAGCAGCTCCTTCGCGGGGGGGCTTGAGACCCAGTACTTC
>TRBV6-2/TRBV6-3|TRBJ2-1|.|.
CASSYRRNEQFF
TGTGCCAGCAGTTACCGGCGGAATGAGCAGTTCTTC
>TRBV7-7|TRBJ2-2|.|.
CASSPRPRGNTGELFF
TGTGCCAGCAGCCCTAGGCCCCGCGGCAACACCGGGGAGCTGTTTTTT
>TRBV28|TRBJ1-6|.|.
CASWLGRGDSPLHF
TGTGCCAGCTGGCTCGGGCGGGGTGATTCACCCCTCCACTTT
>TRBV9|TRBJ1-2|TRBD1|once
CASSVGPGTGDYGYTF
TGTGCCAGCAGCGTTGGGCCCGGGACAGGGGACTATGGCTACACCTTC
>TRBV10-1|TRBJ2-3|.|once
CASNSGVSTDTQYF
TGCGCCAGCAATTCGGGGGTTAGCACAGATACGCAGTATTTT
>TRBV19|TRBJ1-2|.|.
CASSERRPYGYTF
TGTGCCAGTAGTGAACGGAGACCCTATGGCTACACCTTC
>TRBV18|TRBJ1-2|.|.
CASSPYDRHYGYTF
TGTGCCAGCTCACCTTACGACAGGCACTATGGCTACACCTTC
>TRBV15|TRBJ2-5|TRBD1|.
CATSSPTGTEETQYF
TGTGCCACCAGCAGCCCCACCGGGACAGAAGAGACCCAGTACTTC
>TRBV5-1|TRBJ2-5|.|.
CASSRDRQQETQYF
TGCGCCAGCAGCCGAGACAGGCAACAAGAGACCCAGTACTTC
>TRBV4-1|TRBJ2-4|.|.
CASSQTGINIQYF
TGCGCCAGCAGCCAAACAGGGATAAACATTCAGTACTTC